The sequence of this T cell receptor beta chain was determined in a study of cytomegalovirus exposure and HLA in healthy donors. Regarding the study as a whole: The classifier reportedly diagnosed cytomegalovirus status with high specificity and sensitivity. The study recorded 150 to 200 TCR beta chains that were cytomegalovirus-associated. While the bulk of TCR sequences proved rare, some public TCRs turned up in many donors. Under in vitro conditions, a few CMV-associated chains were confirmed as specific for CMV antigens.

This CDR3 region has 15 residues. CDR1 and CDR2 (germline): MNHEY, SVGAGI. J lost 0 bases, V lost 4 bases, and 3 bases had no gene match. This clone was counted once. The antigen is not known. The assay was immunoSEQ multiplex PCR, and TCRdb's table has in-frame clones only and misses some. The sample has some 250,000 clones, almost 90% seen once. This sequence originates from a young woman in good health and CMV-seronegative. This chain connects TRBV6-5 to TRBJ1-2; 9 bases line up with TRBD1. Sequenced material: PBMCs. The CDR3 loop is CASSFGQGSNYGYTF. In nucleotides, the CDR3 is TGTGCCAGCAGTTTCGGACAGGGGTCTAACTATGGCTACACCTTC.